Described below is a single TCR beta chain sequence and its context. At least ten counts were recorded for this clonotype. Its antigen specificity is not known. No much larger clone exists at a distance of one base, and base qualities are not known. What this sample's treatment or condition label stands for: alpha-V12: anti-TRBV12 scFv linked to anti-CD3 scFv. For three to four days, T cells were expanded from blood mononuclear cells using either the anti-CD3 antibody OKT3 or CD3/CD28 Dynabeads. The anti-TRBV12 bispecific sample came from a coculture of Jurkat leukemia cells with normal T cells, compared against an anti-CD19 bispecific control coculture. The expanded T cells were grown in RPMI 1640 containing approximately 10% fetal bovine serum, recombinant human IL-2 (around 94 IU/ml) and IL-7 (around 5.4 ng/ml). Each coculture mixed approximately 5 x 10^4 target cells and approximately 5 x 10^4 normal T cells with bispecific antibody in 95 to 100 ul and was incubated at 37 degrees C for around 17 hours. Each bispecific antibody consisted of two single-chain variable fragments expressed in a single-chain diabody format with a His tag. Healthy human donors supplied the effector T cells, with peripheral blood mononuclear cells isolated from leukapheresis samples using Ficoll density gradient centrifugation.

The germline V gene (reference sequence) specifies SEHNR as CDR1 and FQNEAQ as CDR2. V loses 3 bases at its end and J loses 4 bases; junction bases beyond the gene matches: 3. Including the terminal cysteine and phenylalanine, the CDR3 comprises 15 residues. This entry keeps only the CDR3 DNA: 45 bases, framed from base 1. The data were taken from a study of beta chain bispecific antibodies for T cell cancers (dated by TCRdb to 2020 to 2023). With respect to the entire study: Healthy donor T cells were cocultured with T cell leukemia lines and bispecific antibodies, and TRBV sequencing of the surviving cells was then used to measure how much each TRBV family was depleted. Surface TRBV12 (TRBV12-3) was expressed by Jurkat cells, and surface TRBV5-5 was expressed by HPB-ALL cells. General study outcomes and caveats: Except for the targeted genes and closely related genes, all other TRBV family members appeared to be unaffected by the TRBV-directed bispecific antibodies. Cross-reactivity of the anti-TRBV5-5 antibody with TRBV5-6 was attributed to high sequence similarity between the two genes. Relative to anti-CD19, anti-TRBV12 exposure cut the share of total TRBV signal from TRBV12-3 by 98% to 99%, while TRBV12-4 dropped by 35% to 40%, which was not significant. Every sequenced sample contained a mix of leukemia cell line cells and normal T cells, and most targeted TRBV signal came from the leukemia cells rather than from the normal T cells.

The libraries included unique molecular identifier barcodes, and the barcodes were used to quantify clonotypes. Qiagen AllPrep DNA/RNA Micro kits were used to isolate total RNA, and an Agilent TapeStation was used to check RNA quality. TCR beta libraries were built by 5' RACE: cDNA synthesis followed by two PCR steps using TCR beta constant-region gene-specific primers. TCR beta libraries were sequenced on an Illumina MiSeq platform. Regarding the original processing steps: MIGEC, MiXCR and VDJtools were used to process the reads. Clonotype frequency was computed as the clonotype's share of unique molecular identifiers among all unique molecular identifiers in the sample. Nonfunctional TRBV genes listed as pseudogenes or open reading frames in IMGT, such as TRBV1, TRBV12-1 and TRBV21, were excluded. TCRdb reworked the public reads: Q25 trimming with fastp, MiXCR clone assembly, productive beta chains retained. Each CDR3 protein appears once, grouped with its most common genes and DNA. The V and J calls and clone size come from TCRdb's table, not from the authors' own analysis. For this sample there are 20,000 to 25,000 distinct CDR3 sequences; about 2% appear just once. Clones ranked in the top ten supply roughly 5.1% of the sample.

The source of this sequence is a human donor in good health. Some clones in this sample may be carry-over from other donors' samples. Source: healthy donor T cells cultured with leukemia cells, taken from a culture containing a bispecific antibody targeting TCR Vbeta12. Rearrangement joined TRBV7-9 to TRBJ2-3; 11 junctional bases match TRBD1. The CDR3 protein sequence reads: CASSFRDRGADTQYF. The DNA sequence is as follows: TGTGCCAGCAGCTTCCGGGACAGGGGGGCAGATACGCAGTATTTT.